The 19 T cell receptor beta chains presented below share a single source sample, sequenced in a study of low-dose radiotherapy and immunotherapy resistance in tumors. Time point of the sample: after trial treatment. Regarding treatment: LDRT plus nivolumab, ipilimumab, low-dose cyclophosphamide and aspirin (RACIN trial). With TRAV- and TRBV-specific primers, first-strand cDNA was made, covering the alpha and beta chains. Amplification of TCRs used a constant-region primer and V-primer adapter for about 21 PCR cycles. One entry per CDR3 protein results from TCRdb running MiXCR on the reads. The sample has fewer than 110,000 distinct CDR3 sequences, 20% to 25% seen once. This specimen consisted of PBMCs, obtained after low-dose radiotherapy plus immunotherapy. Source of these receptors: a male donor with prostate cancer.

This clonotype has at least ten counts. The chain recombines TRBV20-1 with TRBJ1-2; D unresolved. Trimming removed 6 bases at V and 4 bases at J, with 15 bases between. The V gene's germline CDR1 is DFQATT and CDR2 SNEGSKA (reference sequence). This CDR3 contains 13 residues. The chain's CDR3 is CSASERSIYGYTF. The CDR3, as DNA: TGCAGTGCCTCGGAAAGGTCTATCTATGGCTACACCTTC.

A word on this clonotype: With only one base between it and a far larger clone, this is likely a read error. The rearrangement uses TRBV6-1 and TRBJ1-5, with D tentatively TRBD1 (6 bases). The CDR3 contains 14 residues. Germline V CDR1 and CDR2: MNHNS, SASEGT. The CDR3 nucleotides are TGTGCCAGCAGCCAACGACAGGCTTGGGAGCCCCAGCAATTT. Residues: CASSQRQAWEPQQF.

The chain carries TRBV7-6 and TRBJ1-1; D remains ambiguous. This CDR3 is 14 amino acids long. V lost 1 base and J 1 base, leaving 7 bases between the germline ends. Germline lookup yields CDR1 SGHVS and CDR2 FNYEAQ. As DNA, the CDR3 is TGTGCCAGCAGCTTAGACACGGGGAACACTGAAGCTTTCTTT. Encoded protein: CASSLDTGNTEAFF.

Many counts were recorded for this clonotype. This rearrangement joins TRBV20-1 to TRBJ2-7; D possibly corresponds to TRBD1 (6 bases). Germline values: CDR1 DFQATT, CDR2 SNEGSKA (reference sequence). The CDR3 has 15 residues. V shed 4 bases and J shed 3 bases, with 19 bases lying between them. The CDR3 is CSATQSQGRVYEQYF. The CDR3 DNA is TGCAGTGCTACCCAATCACAGGGACGCGTCTACGAGCAGTACTTC.

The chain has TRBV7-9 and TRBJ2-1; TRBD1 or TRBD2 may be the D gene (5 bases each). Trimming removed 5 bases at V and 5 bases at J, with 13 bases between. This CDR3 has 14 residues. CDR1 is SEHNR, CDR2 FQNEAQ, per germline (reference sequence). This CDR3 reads CASSHRDADNEQFF. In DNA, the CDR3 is TGTGCCAGCAGCCATAGGGACGCCGACAATGAGCAGTTCTTC. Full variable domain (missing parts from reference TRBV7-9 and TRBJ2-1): DTGVSQNPRHKITKRGQNVTFRCDPISEHNRLYWYRQTLGQGPEFLTYFQNEAQLEKSRLLSDRFSAERPKGSFSTLEIQRTEQGDSAMYLCASSHRDADNEQFFGPGTRLTVL.

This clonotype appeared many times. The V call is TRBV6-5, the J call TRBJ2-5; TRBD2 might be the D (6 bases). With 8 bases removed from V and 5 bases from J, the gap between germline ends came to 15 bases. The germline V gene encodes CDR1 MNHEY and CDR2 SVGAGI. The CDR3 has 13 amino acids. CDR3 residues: CASGGGQEETQYF. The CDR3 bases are TGTGCCAGCGGGGGAGGCCAGGAGGAGACCCAGTACTTC.

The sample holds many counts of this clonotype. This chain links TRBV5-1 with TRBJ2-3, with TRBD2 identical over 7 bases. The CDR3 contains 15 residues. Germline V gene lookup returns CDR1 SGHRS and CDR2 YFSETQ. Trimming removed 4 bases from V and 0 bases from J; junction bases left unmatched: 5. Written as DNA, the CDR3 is TGCGCCAGCAGCGTCATAGCGGGTAGCACAGATACGCAGTATTTT. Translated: CASSVIAGSTDTQYF. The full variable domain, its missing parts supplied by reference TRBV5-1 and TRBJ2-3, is KAGVTQTPRYLIKTRGQQVTLSCSPISGHRSVSWYQQTPGQGLQFLFEYFSETQRNKGNFPGRFSGRQFSNSRSEMNVSTLELGDSALYLCASSVIAGSTDTQYFGPGTRLTVL.

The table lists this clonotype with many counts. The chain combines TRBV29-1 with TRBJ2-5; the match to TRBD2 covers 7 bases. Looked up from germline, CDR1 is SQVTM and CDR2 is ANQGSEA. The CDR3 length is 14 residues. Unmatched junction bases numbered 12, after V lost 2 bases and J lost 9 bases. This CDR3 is CSVERTREAGAQYF. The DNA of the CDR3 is TGCAGCGTTGAACGGACTAGAGAGGCGGGGGCCCAGTACTTC.

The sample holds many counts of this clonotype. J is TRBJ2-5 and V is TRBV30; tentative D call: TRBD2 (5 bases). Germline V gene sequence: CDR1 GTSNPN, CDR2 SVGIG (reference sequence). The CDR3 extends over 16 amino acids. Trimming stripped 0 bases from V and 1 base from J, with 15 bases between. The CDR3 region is CAWSVLGIKLQETQYF. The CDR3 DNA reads TGTGCCTGGAGTGTACTAGGGATTAAACTCCAAGAGACCCAGTACTTC.

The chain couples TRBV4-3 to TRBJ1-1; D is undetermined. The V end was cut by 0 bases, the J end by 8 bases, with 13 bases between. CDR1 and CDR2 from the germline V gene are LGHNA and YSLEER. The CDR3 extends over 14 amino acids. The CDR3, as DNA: TGCGCCAGCAGCCAAGATCCCGTCGGTAGGGAAGCTTTCTTT. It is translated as CASSQDPVGREAFF.

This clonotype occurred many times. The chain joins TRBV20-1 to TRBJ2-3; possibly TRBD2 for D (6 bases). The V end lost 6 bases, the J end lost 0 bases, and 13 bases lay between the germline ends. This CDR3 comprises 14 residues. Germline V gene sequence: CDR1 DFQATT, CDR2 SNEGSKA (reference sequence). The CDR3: CSAPGLTSTDTQYF. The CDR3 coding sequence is TGCAGTGCCCCCGGACTAACTAGCACAGATACGCAGTATTTT.

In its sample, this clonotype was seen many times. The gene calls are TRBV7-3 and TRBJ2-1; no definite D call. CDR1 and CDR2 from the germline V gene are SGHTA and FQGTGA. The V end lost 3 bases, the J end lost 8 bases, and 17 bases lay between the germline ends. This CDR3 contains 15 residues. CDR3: CASSFGGSMSHEQFF. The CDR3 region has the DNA TGTGCCAGCAGCTTCGGCGGTAGCATGTCCCATGAGCAGTTCTTC.

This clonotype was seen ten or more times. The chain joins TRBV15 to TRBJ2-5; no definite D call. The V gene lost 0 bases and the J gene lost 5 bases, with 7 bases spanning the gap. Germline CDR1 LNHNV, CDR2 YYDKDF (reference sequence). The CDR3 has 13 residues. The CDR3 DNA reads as TGTGCCACCAGCAGAGATCTGCGGGAGACCCAGTACTTC. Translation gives CATSRDLRETQYF.

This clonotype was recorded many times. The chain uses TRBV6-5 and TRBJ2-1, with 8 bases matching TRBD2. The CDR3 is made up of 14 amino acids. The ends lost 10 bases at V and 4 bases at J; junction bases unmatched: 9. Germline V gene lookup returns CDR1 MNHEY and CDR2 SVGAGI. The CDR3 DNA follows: TGTGCCACTCAAACGGGGGGGCGGTACAATGAGCAGTTCTTC. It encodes CATQTGGRYNEQFF.

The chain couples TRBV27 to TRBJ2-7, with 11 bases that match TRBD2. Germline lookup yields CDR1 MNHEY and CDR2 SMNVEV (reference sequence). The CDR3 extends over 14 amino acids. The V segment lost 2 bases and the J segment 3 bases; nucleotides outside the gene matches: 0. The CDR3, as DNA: TGTGCCAGCAGTTTACTAGCGGGGGGCTACGAGCAGTACTTC. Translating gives CASSLLAGGYEQYF.

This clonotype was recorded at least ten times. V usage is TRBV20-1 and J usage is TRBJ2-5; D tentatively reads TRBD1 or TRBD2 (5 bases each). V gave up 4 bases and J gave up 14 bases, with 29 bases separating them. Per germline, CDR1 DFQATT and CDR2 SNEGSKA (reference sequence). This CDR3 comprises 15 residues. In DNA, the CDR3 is TGCAGTGCTACTGGGATAACGGGACCCCAAGGAAAATCATACTTC. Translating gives CSATGITGPQGKSYF.

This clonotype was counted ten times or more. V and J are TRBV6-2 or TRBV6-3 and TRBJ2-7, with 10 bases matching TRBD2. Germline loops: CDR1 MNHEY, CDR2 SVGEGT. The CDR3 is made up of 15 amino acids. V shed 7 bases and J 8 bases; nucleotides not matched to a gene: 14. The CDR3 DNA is TGTGCCAGCAAAAGACTAGCGGGCGAAAACTCCAAGCAGTACTTC. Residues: CASKRLAGENSKQYF.

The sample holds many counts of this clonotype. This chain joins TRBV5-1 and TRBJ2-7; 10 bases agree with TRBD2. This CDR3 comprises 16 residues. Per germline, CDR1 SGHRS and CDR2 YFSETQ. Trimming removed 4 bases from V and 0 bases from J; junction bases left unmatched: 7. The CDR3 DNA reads TGCGCCAGCAGCCGTACAACTAGCGGGGTCTCCTACGAGCAGTACTTC. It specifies CASSRTTSGVSYEQYF.

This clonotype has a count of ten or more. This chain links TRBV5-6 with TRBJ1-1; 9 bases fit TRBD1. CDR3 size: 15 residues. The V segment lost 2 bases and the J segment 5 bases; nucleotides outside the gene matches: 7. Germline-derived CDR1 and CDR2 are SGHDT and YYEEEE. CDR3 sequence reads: CASSLRTGARTEAFF. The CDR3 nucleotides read TGTGCCAGCAGCTTACGGACAGGGGCCAGGACTGAAGCTTTCTTT. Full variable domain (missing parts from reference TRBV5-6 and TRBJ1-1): DAGVTQSPTHLIKTRGQQVTLRCSPKSGHDTVSWYQQALGQGPQFIFQYYEEEERQRGNFPDRFSGHQFPNYSSELNVNALLLGDSALYLCASSLRTGARTEAFFGQGTRLTVV.